One sample yielded the 18 T cell receptor beta chains listed below, sequenced in a study of tumor and adjacent non-tumor tissue in lung cancer. The template was RNA from unsorted bulk tissue. The library came from three nested PCR rounds adapted from ARM-PCR protocols. Each CDR3 protein gets one entry after TCRdb re-called the multiplex PCR reads with MiXCR. The table shows 100,000 to 150,000 distinct CDR3 sequences, with 60% to 70% occurring only once. Sequences were obtained from lung tumor tissue. Every receptor here comes from a man aged 30-40 years with non-small cell lung cancer.

Details on this clonotype: A read error may be the cause here, since a much bigger clone is one base away. This rearrangement joins TRBV7-9 to TRBJ2-2; D is uncertain. CDR1 is SEHNR and CDR2 is FQNEAQ in the germline V gene (reference sequence). There are 15 residues in the CDR3. V lost 5 bases to trimming and J lost 7 bases, with 17 bases between them. In nucleotides, the CDR3 is TGTGCCAGCAGCCCCCTGGACGGACCCCACGGGGAGCTGTTTTTT. Protein: CASSPLDGPHGELFF.

The chain is built from TRBV20-1 and TRBJ1-2; D gene uncertain. The CDR3 runs 14 residues. Germline CDR1 and CDR2: DFQATT and SNEGSKA (reference sequence). The ends were cut back, 1 base at V and 8 bases at J, with 17 bases in the middle. The CDR3 DNA reads as TGCAGTGCTAGAGTTGGAGCGGCCTTGACGGGCTACACCTTC. As protein: CSARVGAALTGYTF.

On this clonotype itself: The junction shows a germline mismatch at one end, possibly a read error. The chain recombines TRBV29-1 with TRBJ2-1; the D gene could be TRBD1 or TRBD2 (6 bases each). Germline CDR1 is SQVTM and CDR2 is ANQGSEA. The CDR3 extends over 14 amino acids. The CDR3 sequence is CSVEDGGGWYEQLF. CDR3 DNA: TGTAGCGTTGAAGACGGAGGGGGATGGTATGAGCAGCTCTTC.

Points on this clonotype: The junction does not match germline at one end; this may be a read error. The V and J genes are TRBV11-2 and TRBJ2-2, with TRBD2 matching 9 bases. The V gene's germline CDR1 is SGHAT and CDR2 FQNNGV. The CDR3 loop spans 15 amino acids. The CDR3 is CASSLSGSNTGEMFF. CDR3 in DNA: TGTGCCAGCAGCCTTAGCGGGAGTAACACCGGGGAGATGTTTTTC.

As for this clonotype: This may stem from a read error, because a much larger clone lies one nucleotide away. The DNA of the CDR3 is TGCAGTGCTAGACCACGGCAGGTAAAAGAGACCCAGTACTTC. It codes for CSARPRQVKETQYF. The chain joins TRBV20-1 to TRBJ2-5; D call uncertain. Germline CDR1 is DFQATT and CDR2 is SNEGSKA (reference sequence). The V gene lost 2 bases and the J gene lost 3 bases, with 13 bases spanning the gap. The CDR3 runs to 14 residues.

Points on this clonotype: A junction end diverges from the germline sequence, so it may reflect a read error. This chain uses TRBV11-3 with TRBJ2-1; 8 positions match TRBD1. Germline V lookup: CDR1 SGHNT, CDR2 YENEEA. This CDR3 has 12 residues. The CDR3 coding sequence is TGTGCCAGCAGCAAGGGACAGGATGAGCAATTCTTC. Its translation is CASSKGQDEQFF.

In the case of this clonotype: An end of the junction does not agree with germline; a read error may underlie this. The chain is built from TRBV29-1 and TRBJ1-4; 7 positions agree with TRBD1. Looked up from germline, CDR1 is SQVTM and CDR2 is ANQGSEA. The CDR3 totals 12 residues. The CDR3 spells CGVDEGAEKLFF. The CDR3 nucleotides read TGCGGCGTTGATGAGGGGGCTGAAAAACTGTTTTTT.

This clonotype was found once. Without the conserved terminal phenylalanine or tryptophan, this CDR3 likely stems from a read error. The limits of the CDR3 on the DNA are not certain, so only TCRdb's listed CDR3 is given. The chain recombines TRBV11-2 with TRBJ1-6. The CDR3 totals 14 residues, both ends included. Germline V lookup: CDR1 SGHAT, CDR2 FQNNGV. CDR3 sequence: CASSLVIRREPLHL.

To note about this clonotype: A single base separates this from a much larger clone, so it may be a read error. The V gene is TRBV4-2, the J gene TRBJ2-1; D remains ambiguous. The CDR3 extends over 13 amino acids. Germline V gene lookup returns CDR1 LGHNA and CDR2 YNFKEQ. The CDR3 DNA follows: TGTGCCAGCAGCCAAGATCAAGAGGATGAGCACTTCTTC. Its translation is CASSQDQEDEHFF.

Many counts were recorded for this clonotype. V usage is TRBV28 and J usage is TRBJ2-2; D is undetermined. From germline, CDR1 is MDHEN and CDR2 SYDVKM. The CDR3 covers 15 residues. Deletions cut 2 bases from V and 6 bases from J, with 13 bases between. The DNA of the CDR3 is TGTGCCAGCAGTTTACCGGCAGGCATGGCCGGGGAGCTGTTTTTT. Amino acids: CASSLPAGMAGELFF.

As for this clonotype: One junction end does not reproduce the germline sequence, and a read error may be involved. The CDR3 bases are TGTACCAGCAGTGGAATAGCGGGGTACGAGCACTACTTC. This codes for CTSSGIAGYEHYF. This sequence joins TRBV11-2 and TRBJ2-7; 8 bases fit TRBD2. CDR3 length: 13 residues. The germline V gene encodes CDR1 SGHAT and CDR2 FQNNGV.

In regard to this clonotype: Since a much larger clone is just one base distant, this may be a read error. The chain is built from TRBV6-6 and TRBJ2-6; possibly TRBD1 or TRBD2 for D (7 bases each). Germline V gives CDR1 MNHNY, CDR2 SVGAGI (reference sequence). The CDR3 extends over 16 amino acids. The CDR3 DNA reads TGTGCCACCAGTCGAGCGGGACAGTCTGGGGCCAACGTCCTGACTTTC. Translating gives CATSRAGQSGANVLTF.

This clonotype occurred once. The CDR3 does not end in the conserved phenylalanine or tryptophan, so this is likely a read error. This sequence joins TRBV7-9 and TRBJ1-1; D remains unclear. Germline CDR1 SEHNR, CDR2 FQNEAQ (reference sequence). The V end lost 2 bases, the J end lost 0 bases, and 16 bases lay between the germline ends. The CDR3 has 17 residues. CDR3 loop: CASSLISRITMNTEAFL. Written as DNA, the CDR3 is TGTGCCAGCAGCTTAATCTCCAGAATTACTATGAACACTGAAGCTTTCTTA.

About this clonotype: It may be a read error: a sequence one base away is much more abundant. This chain links TRBV28 with TRBJ2-7; a weak D match, TRBD1 (6 bases). Germline CDR1 is MDHEN and CDR2 is SYDVKM. This CDR3 contains 16 residues. CDR3 bases: TGTGCCAGCAGTTTACACCTCGGGACACTCTCCTACGAGGAGTACTTC. Encoded protein: CASSLHLGTLSYEEYF.

This clonotype was detected ten times or more. This sequence joins TRBV6-2 or TRBV6-3 and TRBJ1-6; D gene uncertain. The V end lost 3 bases, the J end lost 6 bases, and 9 bases lay between the germline ends. The CDR3 covers 14 residues. The germline gives CDR1 MNHEY, CDR2 SVGEGT. DNA of the CDR3: TGTGCCAGCAGTTATACCCCGATTAATTCACCCCTCCACTTT. Amino acids: CASSYTPINSPLHF.

This clonotype has more than one count but fewer than ten. The genes are TRBV20-1 and TRBJ2-2, with 9 positions matching TRBD2. The CDR3 is 18 residues long. Germline V gene data show CDR1 as DFQATT and CDR2 as SNEGSKA (reference sequence). Trimming at V came to 6 bases and at J to 7 bases, leaving 21 bases not matched to a gene. The CDR3 loop is CSARQARGGALYIGELFF. For the CDR3, the DNA is TGCAGTGCCCGACAGGCTCGCGGGGGGGCCTTATACATCGGGGAGCTGTTTTTT.

Concerning this clonotype itself: A junction boundary mismatches the germline segment, possibly from a read error. V and J are TRBV11-2 and TRBJ2-5; D ambiguous. The CDR3 spans 11 residues. Germline V lookup: CDR1 SGHAT, CDR2 FQNNGV. The CDR3 bases are TGTGCCAGGAGCCCCCAGGAGAGCCAGTACTTC. Its translation: CARSPQESQYF. Looking up the rest from reference TRBV11-2 and TRBJ2-5 gives the full variable domain: EAGVAQSPRYKIIEKRQSVAFWCNPISGHATLYWYQQILGQGPKLLIQFQNNGVVDDSQLPKDRFSAERLKGVDSTLKIQPAKLEDSAVYLCARSPQESQYFGPGTRLLVL.

Remarks on this clonotype: The germline gene is not matched at one end of the junction; a read error may be the cause. The chain uses TRBV29-1 and TRBJ2-2; 7 bases agree with TRBD1. Per the germline V gene, CDR1 is SQVTM and CDR2 is ANQGSEA. The CDR3 loop spans 14 amino acids. The CDR3 DNA is TGCAGCGTTACAGGGGACATGGACACCGGAGAGCTGTTTTTT. It translates to CSVTGDMDTGELFF.